This TCR beta chain comes out of a study of T cell changes during pregnancy in multiple sclerosis. Profiled with immunoSEQ multiplex PCR; TCRdb holds only in-frame clones, not every one. The sample lists some 60,000 clones, about 92% occurring once. The V and J ends lost 3 bases and 7 bases respectively, with 13 bases between them. CDR1 is SGHAT and CDR2 is FQNNGV in the germline V gene. This CDR3 has 14 residues. The chain uses TRBV11-2 and TRBJ1-5, with D maybe TRBD1 (5 bases). The TCR comes from a female donor in good health, enrolled as a control in a pregnancy study. The sequencing used peripheral blood, collected in the third trimester of pregnancy. Written as DNA, the CDR3 is TGTGCCAGCAGCTTTGGGGGGATTGGACAGCCCCAGCATTTT. Its protein is CASSFGGIGQPQHF.